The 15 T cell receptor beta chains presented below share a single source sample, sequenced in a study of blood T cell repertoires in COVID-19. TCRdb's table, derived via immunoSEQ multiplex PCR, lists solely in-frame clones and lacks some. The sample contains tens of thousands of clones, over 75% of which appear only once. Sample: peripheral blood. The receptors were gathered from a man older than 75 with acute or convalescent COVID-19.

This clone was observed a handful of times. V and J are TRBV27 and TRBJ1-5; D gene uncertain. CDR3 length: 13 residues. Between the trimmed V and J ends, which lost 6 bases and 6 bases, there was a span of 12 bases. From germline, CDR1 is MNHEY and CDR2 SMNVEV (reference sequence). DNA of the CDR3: TGTGCCAGCAGGACCTTCGGAGGTCAGCCCCAGCATTTT. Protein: CASRTFGGQPQHF.

The CDR3 DNA sequence: TGTGCCAGCAGTGGTCAGGACAGGGGTCGGGAAAAACTGTTTTTT. Translating gives CASSGQDRGREKLFF. V is TRBV27 and J is TRBJ1-4, with 9 bases identical to TRBD1. Germline V gene data show CDR1 as MNHEY and CDR2 as SMNVEV (reference sequence). V shed 5 bases and J 8 bases; nucleotides not matched to a gene: 9. The CDR3 loop spans 15 amino acids.

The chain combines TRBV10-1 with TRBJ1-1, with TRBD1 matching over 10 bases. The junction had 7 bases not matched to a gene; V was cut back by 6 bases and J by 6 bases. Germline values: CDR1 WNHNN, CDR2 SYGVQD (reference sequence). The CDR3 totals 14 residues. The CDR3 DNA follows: TGCGCCAGCAGCGGGACAGGGGCCCGACCTGAAGCTTTCTTT. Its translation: CASSGTGARPEAFF.

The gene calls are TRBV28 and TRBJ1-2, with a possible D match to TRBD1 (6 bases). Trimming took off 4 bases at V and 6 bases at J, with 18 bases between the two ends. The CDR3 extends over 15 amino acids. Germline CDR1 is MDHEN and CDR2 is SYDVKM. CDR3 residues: CASSYQNGGQDGYTF. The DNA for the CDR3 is TGTGCCAGCAGTTACCAGAATGGGGGACAAGATGGCTACACCTTC.

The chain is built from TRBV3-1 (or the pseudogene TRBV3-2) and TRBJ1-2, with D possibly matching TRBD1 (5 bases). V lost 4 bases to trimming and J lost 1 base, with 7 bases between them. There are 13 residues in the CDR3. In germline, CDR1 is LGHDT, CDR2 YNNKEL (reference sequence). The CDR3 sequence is CASSPTDNYGYTF. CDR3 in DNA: TGTGCCAGCAGCCCGACAGATAACTATGGCTACACCTTC.

The CDR3 spells CAISESSSGDLNEQFF. As DNA, the CDR3 is TGTGCCATCAGTGAGTCTAGTAGCGGGGACTTAAATGAGCAGTTCTTC. This rearrangement joins TRBV10-3 to TRBJ2-1; 8 bases are a match to TRBD2. CDR1 and CDR2 (germline): ENHRY, SYGVKD. The CDR3 consists of 16 residues. The J segment lost 7 bases and the V segment lost 0 bases, leaving 8 bases of the junction unmatched.

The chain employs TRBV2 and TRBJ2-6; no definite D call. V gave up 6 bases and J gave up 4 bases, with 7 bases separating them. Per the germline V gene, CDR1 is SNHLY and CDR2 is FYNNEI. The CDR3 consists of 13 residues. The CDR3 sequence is CASRWQGANVLTF. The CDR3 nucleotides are TGTGCCAGCAGGTGGCAGGGGGCCAACGTCCTGACTTTC. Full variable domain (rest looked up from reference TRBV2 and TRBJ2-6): EPEVTQTPSHQVTQMGQEVILRCVPISNHLYFYWYRQILGQKVEFLVSFYNNEISEKSEIFDDQFSVERPDGSNFTLKIRSTKLEDSAMYFCASRWQGANVLTFGAGSRLTVL.

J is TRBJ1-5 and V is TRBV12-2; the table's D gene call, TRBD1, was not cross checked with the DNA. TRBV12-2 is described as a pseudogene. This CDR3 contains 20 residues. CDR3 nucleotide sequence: TGTGCAAGTCGCTTAGCGGGAATCGGGTCCCGAGGACAGTCGAATCAGCCCCAGCATTTT. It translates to CASRLAGIGSRGQSNQPQHF.

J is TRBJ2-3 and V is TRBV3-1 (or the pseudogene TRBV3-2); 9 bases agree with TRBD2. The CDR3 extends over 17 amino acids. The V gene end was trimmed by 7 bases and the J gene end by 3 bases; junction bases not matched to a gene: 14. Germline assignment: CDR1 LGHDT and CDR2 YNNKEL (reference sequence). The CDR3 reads CASTPRWNSGGTDTQYF. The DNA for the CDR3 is TGTGCCAGCACGCCAAGATGGAATAGCGGGGGTACAGATACGCAGTATTTT.

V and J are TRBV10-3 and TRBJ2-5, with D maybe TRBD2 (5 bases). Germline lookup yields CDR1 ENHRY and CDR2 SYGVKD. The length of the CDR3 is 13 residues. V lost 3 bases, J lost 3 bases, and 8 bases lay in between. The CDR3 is CAISDRGKETQYF. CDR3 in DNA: TGTGCCATCAGTGACCGGGGAAAAGAGACCCAGTACTTC.

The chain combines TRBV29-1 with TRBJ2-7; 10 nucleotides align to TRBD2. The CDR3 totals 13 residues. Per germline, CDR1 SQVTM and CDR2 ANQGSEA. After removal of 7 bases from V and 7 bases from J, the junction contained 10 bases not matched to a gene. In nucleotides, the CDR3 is TGCAGCGCAACGGTAGCGGGGGGACAGGAGCAGTACTTC. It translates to CSATVAGGQEQYF.

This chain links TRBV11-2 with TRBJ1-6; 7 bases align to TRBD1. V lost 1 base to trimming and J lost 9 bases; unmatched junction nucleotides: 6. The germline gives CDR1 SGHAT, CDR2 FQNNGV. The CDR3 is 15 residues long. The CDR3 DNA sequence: TGTGCCAGCAGCTTAGCTGCACAGGGGATTTCACCCCTCCACTTT. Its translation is CASSLAAQGISPLHF.

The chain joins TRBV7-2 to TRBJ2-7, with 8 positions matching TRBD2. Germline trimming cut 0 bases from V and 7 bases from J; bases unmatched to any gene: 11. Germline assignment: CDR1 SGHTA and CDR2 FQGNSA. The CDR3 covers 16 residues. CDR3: CASSLASYGGVREQYF. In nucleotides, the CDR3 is TGTGCCAGCAGCTTAGCCTCCTACGGGGGGGTGAGGGAGCAGTACTTC.

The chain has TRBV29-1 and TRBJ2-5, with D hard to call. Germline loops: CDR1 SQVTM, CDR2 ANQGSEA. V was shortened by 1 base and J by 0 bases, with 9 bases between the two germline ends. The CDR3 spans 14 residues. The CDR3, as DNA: TGCAGCGTTGAAGTGGCCGGGTACCAAGAGACCCAGTACTTC. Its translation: CSVEVAGYQETQYF.

The CDR3 DNA follows: TGTGCCACCAGTCAGAATACAGGGGTTACTGAAGCTTTCTTT. This translates into CATSQNTGVTEAFF. The rearrangement links TRBV15 to TRBJ1-1, with 7 bases aligning to TRBD1. This CDR3 spans 14 amino acids. From germline, CDR1 is LNHNV and CDR2 YYDKDF (reference sequence). J gave up 5 bases and V 6 bases, and 9 bases lay outside the gene matches.